This T cell receptor (beta chain) was sequenced for a study of blood T cells in healthy people across ages. The study's findings and limits: Unknown CMV status may confound age-related changes in expanded clones. Higher diversity and more naive CD4+ cells were features of long-lived donors, compared to aged donors.

Germline V CDR1 and CDR2: KGHDR, SFDVKD. The ends were cut back, 6 bases at V and 4 bases at J, with 14 bases in the middle. The CDR3 covers 14 residues. Comments on this clonotype: Its antigen remains unidentified.

Through a sample-barcoded 5' primer and a J-beta primer mix, a second PCR was run for roughly 7 to 12 cycles. Each of the samples gave a minimum of 3 million paired-end reads that contained CDR3. TCRdb re-analysed the 5' RACE reads in MiXCR, keeping a single row per CDR3 protein. This sample yields about 640,000 distinct CDR3 sequences, of which about 54% are seen a single time; about two fifths belongs to the top ten. The chain uses TRBV24-1 and TRBJ2-5, with D tentatively TRBD1 (6 bases). The sequence was obtained from a man aged 55 to 70 in good health. The sample comprised blood. Here the CDR3 DNA reads TGTGCCACCAGTAACAGCAGGGGAGCAGAGACCCAGTACTTC. Its protein is CATSNSRGAETQYF.